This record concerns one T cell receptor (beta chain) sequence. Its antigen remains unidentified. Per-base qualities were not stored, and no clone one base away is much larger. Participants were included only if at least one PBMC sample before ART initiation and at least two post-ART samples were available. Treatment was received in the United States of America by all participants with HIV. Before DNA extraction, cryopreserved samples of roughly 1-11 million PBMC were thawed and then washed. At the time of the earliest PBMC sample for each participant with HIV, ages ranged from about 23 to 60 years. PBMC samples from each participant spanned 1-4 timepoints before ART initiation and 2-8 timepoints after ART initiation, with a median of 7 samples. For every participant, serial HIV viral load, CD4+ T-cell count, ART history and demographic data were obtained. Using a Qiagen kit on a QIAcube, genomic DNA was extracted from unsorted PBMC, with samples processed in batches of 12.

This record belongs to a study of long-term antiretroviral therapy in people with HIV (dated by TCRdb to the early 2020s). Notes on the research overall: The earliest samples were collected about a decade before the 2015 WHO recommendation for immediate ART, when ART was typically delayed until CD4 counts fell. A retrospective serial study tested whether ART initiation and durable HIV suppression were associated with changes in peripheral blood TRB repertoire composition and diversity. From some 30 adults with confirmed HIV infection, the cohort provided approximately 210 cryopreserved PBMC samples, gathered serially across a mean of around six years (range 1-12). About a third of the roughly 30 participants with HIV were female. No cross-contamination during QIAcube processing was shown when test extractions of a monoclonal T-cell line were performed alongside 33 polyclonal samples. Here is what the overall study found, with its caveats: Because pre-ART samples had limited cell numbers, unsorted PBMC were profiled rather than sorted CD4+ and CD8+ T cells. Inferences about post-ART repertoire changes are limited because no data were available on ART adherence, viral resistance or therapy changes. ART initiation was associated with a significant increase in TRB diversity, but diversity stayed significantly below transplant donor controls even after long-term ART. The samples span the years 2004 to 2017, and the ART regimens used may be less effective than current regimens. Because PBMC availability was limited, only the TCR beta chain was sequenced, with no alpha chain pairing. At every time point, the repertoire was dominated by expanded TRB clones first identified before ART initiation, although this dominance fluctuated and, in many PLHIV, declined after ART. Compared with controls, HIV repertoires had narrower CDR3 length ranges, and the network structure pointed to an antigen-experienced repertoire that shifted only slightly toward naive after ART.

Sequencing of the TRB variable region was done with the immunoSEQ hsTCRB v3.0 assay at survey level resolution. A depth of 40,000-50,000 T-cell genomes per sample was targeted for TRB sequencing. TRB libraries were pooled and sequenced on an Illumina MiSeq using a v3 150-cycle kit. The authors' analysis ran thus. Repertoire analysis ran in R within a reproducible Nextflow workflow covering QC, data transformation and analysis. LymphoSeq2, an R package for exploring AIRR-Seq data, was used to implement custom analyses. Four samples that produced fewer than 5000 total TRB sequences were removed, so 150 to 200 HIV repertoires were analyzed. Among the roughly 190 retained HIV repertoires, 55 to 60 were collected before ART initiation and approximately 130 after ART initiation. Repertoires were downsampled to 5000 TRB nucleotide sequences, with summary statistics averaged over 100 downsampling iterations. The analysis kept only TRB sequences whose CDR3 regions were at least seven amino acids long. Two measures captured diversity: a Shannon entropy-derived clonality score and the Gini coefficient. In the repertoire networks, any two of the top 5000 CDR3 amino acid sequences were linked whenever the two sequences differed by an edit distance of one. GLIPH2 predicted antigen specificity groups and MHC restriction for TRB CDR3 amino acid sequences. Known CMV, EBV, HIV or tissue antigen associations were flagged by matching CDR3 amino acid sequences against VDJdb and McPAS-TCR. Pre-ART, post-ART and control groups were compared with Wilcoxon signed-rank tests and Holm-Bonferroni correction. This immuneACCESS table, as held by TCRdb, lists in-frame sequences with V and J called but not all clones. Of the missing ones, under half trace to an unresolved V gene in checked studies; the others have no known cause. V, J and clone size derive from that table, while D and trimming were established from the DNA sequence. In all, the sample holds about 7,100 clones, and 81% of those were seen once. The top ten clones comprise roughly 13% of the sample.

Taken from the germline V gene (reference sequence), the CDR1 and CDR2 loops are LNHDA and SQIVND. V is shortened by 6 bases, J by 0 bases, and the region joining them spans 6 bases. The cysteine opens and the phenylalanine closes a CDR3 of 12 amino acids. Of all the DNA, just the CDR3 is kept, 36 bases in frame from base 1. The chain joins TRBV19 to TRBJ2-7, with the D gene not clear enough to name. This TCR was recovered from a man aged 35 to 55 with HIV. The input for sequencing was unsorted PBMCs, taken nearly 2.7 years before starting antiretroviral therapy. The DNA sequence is TGTGCCAGTAGCGGCCTCTCCTACGAGCAGTACTTC. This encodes CASSGLSYEQYF.